Presented here are 26 T cell receptor beta chains from one specimen sequenced in a study of T cells in Graves' hyperthyroidism and ophthalmopathy. Researchers took RNA transcripts and amplified the TCR beta CDR3 regions from them. The HTBI primer set was used in a first-round RT-PCR of the TCR CDR3. TCRdb re-derived calls from the multiplex PCR reads in MiXCR, one entry per CDR3 protein. The sample includes fewer than 750,000 distinct CDR3 sequences, approximately 15% of them seen just once. Sequenced material: blood. Receptor source: a woman in her forties or fifties with Graves' ophthalmopathy.

The chain couples TRBV20-1 to TRBJ2-7; D might be TRBD2 (5 bases). Trimming removed 6 bases at V and 2 bases at J, with 17 bases between. This CDR3 has 14 residues. Germline CDR1 is DFQATT and CDR2 is SNEGSKA (reference sequence). DNA of the CDR3: TGCAGTGCCATAGGGCCTGGAGGAACCTACGAGCAGTACTTC. Its protein is CSAIGPGGTYEQYF.

This clonotype was seen ten or more times. The CDR3 DNA reads as TGTGCCAGCAGGGCGGGGAGTGGCTACGAGCAGTACTTC. This encodes CASRAGSGYEQYF. V is TRBV14 and J is TRBJ2-7, with D tentatively TRBD2 (6 bases). Germline assignment: CDR1 SGHDN and CDR2 FVKESK. The CDR3 length is 13 residues. Trimming cost V 6 bases and J 3 bases, with 12 bases left between them.

This clonotype was picked up many times. J is TRBJ2-1 and V is TRBV7-3; 7 nucleotides line up with TRBD2. The CDR3 covers 15 residues. CDR1 is SGHTA, CDR2 FQGTGA, per germline. V shed 6 bases and J 7 bases; nucleotides not matched to a gene: 12. The CDR3 loop reads CASSTDGTTINEQFF. The CDR3 nucleotides are TGTGCCAGCAGTACCGATGGGACTACCATTAATGAGCAGTTCTTC.

This chain joins TRBV24-1 and TRBJ2-1, with 11 bases matching TRBD2. The CDR3 length is 16 residues. Germline CDR1 is KGHDR and CDR2 is SFDVKD. Germline trimming cut 4 bases from V and 5 bases from J; bases unmatched to any gene: 6. As DNA, the CDR3 is TGTGCCACCAGTGACCCGGGACTAGCGGTAGACAATGAGCAGTTCTTC. Residues: CATSDPGLAVDNEQFF.

The gene calls are TRBV29-1 and TRBJ2-6; D tentatively fits TRBD1 or TRBD2 (5 bases each). V dropped 6 bases and J dropped 0 bases, with 18 bases sitting between them. The length of the CDR3 is 17 residues. The germline V gene encodes CDR1 SQVTM and CDR2 ANQGSEA. The CDR3 sequence: CSVERHGASSGANVLTF. For the CDR3, the DNA is TGCAGCGTCGAGAGGCACGGGGCGAGCTCTGGGGCCAACGTCCTGACTTTC. The entire variable domain, with the rest obtained from reference TRBV29-1 and TRBJ2-6, is as follows: SAVISQKPSRDICQRGTSLTIQCQVDSQVTMMFWYRQQPGQSLTLIATANQGSEATYESGFVIDKFPISRPNLTFSTLTVSNMSPEDSSIYLCSVERHGASSGANVLTFGAGSRLTVL.

With respect to this clonotype: The junction departs from the called germline gene at one end, perhaps through a read error. CDR3 protein: CVSSFIGYEQYF. As DNA, the CDR3 is TGTGTCAGCAGTTTTATAGGGTACGAGCAGTACTTC. The rearrangement joins TRBV28 to TRBJ2-7; no firm D call. This CDR3 is 12 amino acids long. CDR1 MDHEN and CDR2 SYDVKM come from the germline V gene. Complete variable domain (other parts from reference TRBV28 and TRBJ2-7): DVKVTQSSRYLVKRTGEKVFLECVQDMDHENMFWYRQDPGLGLRLIYFSYDVKMKEKGDIPEGYSVSREKKERFSLILESASTNQTSMYLCVSSFIGYEQYFGPGTRLTVT.

The CDR3 loop reads CASRPGLADSYNEQFF. The CDR3 bases are TGTGCCAGCAGACCGGGACTAGCAGACTCCTACAATGAGCAGTTCTTC. This sequence joins TRBV12-3 or TRBV12-4 and TRBJ2-1; TRBD2 aligns across 9 bases. V trimming: 6 bases; J trimming: 0 bases; junction bases outside the gene matches: 6. The CDR3 has 16 residues.

This clonotype was counted only a few times. The rearrangement links TRBV7-9 to TRBJ1-3, with D possibly TRBD1 on 5 matching bases. V was cut by 5 bases and J by 4 bases, with 12 bases left in between. The length of the CDR3 is 14 residues. Per germline, CDR1 SEHNR and CDR2 FQNEAQ (reference sequence). In nucleotides, the CDR3 is TGTGCCAGCAGCAGAGGGACCGGAGGAAACACCATATATTTT. The encoded protein is CASSRGTGGNTIYF.

This clonotype was detected ten times or more. The CDR3 DNA reads as TGTGCCAGCAGTGCCAGGGGGCGCGGTGGCTACACCTTC. Translation gives CASSARGRGGYTF. J is TRBJ1-2 and V is TRBV27, with 8 positions matching TRBD1. CDR1 MNHEY and CDR2 SMNVEV come from the germline V gene (reference sequence). The CDR3 is made up of 13 amino acids. V lost 5 bases, J lost 7 bases, and 6 bases stayed unmatched.

This clonotype was found many times. The chain carries TRBV7-9 and TRBJ1-5; 9 bases line up with TRBD1. This CDR3 has 14 amino acids. Trimming removed 6 bases from V and 9 bases from J; junction bases left unmatched: 9. Per the germline V gene, CDR1 is SEHNR and CDR2 is FQNEAQ (reference sequence). CDR3 sequence: CASSPGQGHPPQHF. The CDR3 DNA follows: TGTGCCAGCAGTCCGGGACAGGGTCATCCGCCCCAGCATTTT.

This clonotype appeared many times. This chain joins TRBV12-3 or TRBV12-4 and TRBJ2-1, with 13 positions matching TRBD2. Trimming at V came to 6 bases and at J to 8 bases, leaving 7 bases not matched to a gene. The CDR3 loop spans 15 amino acids. CDR3 sequence (DNA): TGTGCCAGCAGGGACGGGACTAGCGGGAACCATGAGCAGTTCTTC. It yields the protein CASRDGTSGNHEQFF.

In its sample, this clonotype was seen many times. The chain carries TRBV2 and TRBJ2-1; TRBD2 might be the D (6 bases). This CDR3 region has 12 residues. Trimming took 10 bases from V and 10 from J, leaving 17 bases between them. Germline CDR1 reads SNHLY; CDR2 reads FYNNEI. This CDR3 reads CATFSPAGEQFF. CDR3 DNA sequence: TGTGCCACCTTTTCCCCGGCGGGGGAGCAGTTCTTC.

The sample holds one count of this clonotype. The rearrangement links TRBV11-1 to TRBJ2-3, with TRBD2 matching over 7 bases. Trimming cost V 2 bases and J 4 bases; bases outside gene matches: 12. Germline V gives CDR1 SGHAT, CDR2 FQDESV (reference sequence). The CDR3 has 17 residues. The CDR3 sequence: CASSLSFGGSASDTQYF. The DNA for the CDR3 is TGTGCCAGCAGCTTATCGTTTGGCGGGAGCGCTTCAGATACGCAGTATTTT.

The table lists this clonotype with many counts. The V call is TRBV28, the J call TRBJ2-1; a possible D gene is TRBD1 (5 bases). Germline V gene data show CDR1 as MDHEN and CDR2 as SYDVKM. The V gene lost 4 bases and the J gene lost 7 bases, with 14 bases spanning the gap. The CDR3 is made up of 14 amino acids. The CDR3 spells CASSWFGARNEQFF. In DNA form, the CDR3 reads TGTGCCAGCAGTTGGTTTGGGGCACGAAATGAGCAGTTCTTC.

This clonotype came up many times. The V call is TRBV5-1, the J call TRBJ2-7; 7 bases agree with TRBD1. Germline V gives CDR1 SGHRS, CDR2 YFSETQ. Germline trimming cut 3 bases from V and 2 bases from J; bases unmatched to any gene: 8. The CDR3 is 15 residues long. The CDR3 DNA reads as TGCGCCAGCAGCTCGCAGGGGGACGAGGCCTACGAGCAGTACTTC. Translated: CASSSQGDEAYEQYF.

This clonotype was recorded many times. This chain links TRBV27 with TRBJ1-5; no definite D call. The CDR3 covers 15 residues. Germline lookup yields CDR1 MNHEY and CDR2 SMNVEV (reference sequence). V lost 4 bases and J 0 bases, leaving 10 bases between the germline ends. The CDR3 bases are TGTGCCAGCAGTTCTGGGAGTTATAGCAATCAGCCCCAGCATTTT. Translation gives CASSSGSYSNQPQHF.

This clonotype was detected many times. The chain's CDR3 is CASSPGVAYSNQPQHF. The DNA of the CDR3 is TGCGCCAGCAGCCCTGGAGTGGCCTATAGCAATCAGCCCCAGCATTTT. The chain has TRBV4-1 and TRBJ1-5; D is undetermined. V dropped 4 bases and J dropped 0 bases, with 13 bases sitting between them. Germline values: CDR1 MGHRA, CDR2 YSYEKL. This CDR3 has 16 residues.

The chain uses TRBV20-1 and TRBJ2-4; D is perhaps TRBD1 or TRBD2 (5 bases each). CDR3 length: 15 residues. V shed 5 bases and J shed 4 bases, with 18 bases lying between them. CDR1 DFQATT and CDR2 SNEGSKA come from the germline V gene (reference sequence). The CDR3 bases are TGCAGTGCTTCCATACTCCGGGACGGAAAAAACATTCAGTACTTC. This encodes CSASILRDGKNIQYF.

This clonotype has at least ten counts. The chain has TRBV11-2 and TRBJ2-3; tentatively, D is TRBD1 or TRBD2 (6 bases each). Germline V gene data show CDR1 as SGHAT and CDR2 as FQNNGV. This CDR3 comprises 15 residues. Trimming took off 0 bases at V and 4 bases at J, with 11 bases between the two ends. The CDR3 loop reads CASSLEGGTSDTQYF. The DNA of the CDR3 is TGTGCCAGCAGCTTAGAAGGGGGGACGTCAGATACGCAGTATTTT.

The V gene is TRBV11-2, the J gene TRBJ2-7; TRBD2 matches at 11 bases. The germline V gene encodes CDR1 SGHAT and CDR2 FQNNGV. This CDR3 is built from 15 residues. J was trimmed by 2 bases and V by 5 bases; bases with no gene match: 5. CDR3 amino acids: CASSAGLADTYEQYF. The CDR3 DNA is TGTGCCAGCAGCGCGGGACTAGCGGATACCTACGAGCAGTACTTC.

This clonotype was detected a few times. This chain's CDR3 is CASSFQTSPSGNTIYF. The CDR3 DNA reads TGTGCCAGCAGCTTTCAAACGTCGCCCTCTGGAAACACCATATATTTT. The genes are TRBV7-2 and TRBJ1-3, with D unresolved. Trimming removed 3 bases at V and 0 bases at J, with 12 bases between. The CDR3 consists of 16 residues. Germline CDR1 SGHTA, CDR2 FQGNSA.

This clonotype was found many times. The genes are TRBV20-1 and TRBJ2-5; TRBD2 aligns across 9 bases. The CDR3 consists of 15 residues. V was pared by 0 bases and J by 4 bases, with 6 bases of the junction left unmatched. The V gene's germline CDR1 is DFQATT and CDR2 SNEGSKA (reference sequence). The CDR3 coding sequence is TGCAGTGCTAGAGAACCAGCGGGAGGTGGAGAGACCCAGTACTTC. Translation: CSAREPAGGGETQYF.

This clonotype was seen repeatedly, ten times or more. V gene TRBV18 combines with J gene TRBJ1-1; D not resolved. The CDR3 runs 16 residues. Germline CDR1 and CDR2: KGHSH and LQKENI. Trimming stripped 3 bases from V and 1 base from J, with 15 bases between. The CDR3 region is CASSPLPPGTNTEAFF. CDR3 nucleotide sequence: TGTGCCAGCTCACCCCTCCCCCCAGGCACGAACACTGAAGCTTTCTTT.

Ten or more counts support this clonotype. The chain links TRBV18 to TRBJ1-1; D is undetermined. The CDR3 runs to 14 residues. The germline V gene has CDR1 KGHSH and CDR2 LQKENI. V lost 0 bases and J 0 bases, leaving 5 bases between the germline ends. CDR3 protein: CASSPPSMNTEAFF. CDR3 nucleotide sequence: TGTGCCAGCTCACCACCAAGCATGAACACTGAAGCTTTCTTT.

This clonotype was seen only a few times. The V call is TRBV11-2, the J call TRBJ2-1; 8 positions agree with TRBD1. The length of the CDR3 is 13 residues. The V and J ends lost 1 base and 9 bases, in that order; junction bases with no gene match: 2. Germline V CDR1 and CDR2: SGHAT, FQNNGV. The CDR3 DNA follows: TGTGCCAGCAGCTTAGGACAGGGGTTTGAGCAGTTCTTC. Amino acids: CASSLGQGFEQFF.

This clonotype occurred a few times. The V gene is TRBV7-3, the J gene TRBJ2-1; 7 positions match TRBD2. Germline V gives CDR1 SGHTA, CDR2 FQGTGA. The trim removed 6 bases at V and 0 bases at J, leaving 8 bases unmatched. The CDR3 consists of 16 residues. This CDR3 is CASSIAGWSSYNEQFF. As DNA, the CDR3 is TGTGCCAGCAGTATAGCGGGTTGGAGCTCCTACAATGAGCAGTTCTTC.